A selection of T cell receptor beta chains follows, all from one sample in a study of T-cell memory formation after mild COVID-19. TCRdb analysed the 5' RACE reads with MiXCR anew, one entry per CDR3 protein. The sample lists 120,000 to 150,000 distinct CDR3 sequences; 11% to 15% were seen once. The sequenced sample consisted of PBMCs or a T cell subset sorted from them (not recorded which). All receptors derive from an adult woman who had mild COVID-19 (a few samples of this study predate the infection). Cell type and time point are not known. The CDR3 runs from the conserved cysteine through the conserved F or W. D genes are given only for firm matches. Some rows mark clone size as missing; the rest say once, few, many or name a class of expanded clone.

J gene,clone size,D gene,V gene,CDR3 protein,CDR3 DNA
TRBJ1-1,few,-,TRBV7-8,CASSPASSGTEAFF,TGTGCCAGCAGCCCCGCTTCTTCAGGGACTGAAGCTTTCTTT
TRBJ2-2,-,-,TRBV29-1,CSVEGHPGELFF,TGCAGCGTTGAGGGGCATCCCGGGGAGCTGTTTTTT
TRBJ2-7,few,-,TRBV11-2,CASSLTDLSQYF,TGTGCCAGCAGCTTAACGGACTTAAGTCAGTACTTC
TRBJ1-4,few,TRBD1,TRBV6-5,CASSYSGSGGEKLFF,TGTGCCAGCAGTTATTCCGGGTCAGGGGGCGAAAAACTGTTTTTT
TRBJ1-1,once,-,TRBV11-2,CASSPMGGHLNTEAFF,TGTGCCAGCAGCCCAATGGGGGGCCATCTGAACACTGAAGCTTTCTTT
TRBJ2-3,few,-,TRBV28,CASSFRTNTDTQYF,TGTGCCAGCAGTTTTAGAACTAACACAGATACGCAGTATTTT
TRBJ2-3,few,-,TRBV28,CASSLQGRTDTQYF,TGTGCCAGCAGCCTACAGGGCCGCACAGATACGCAGTATTTT
TRBJ2-1,few,TRBD2,TRBV15,CATRLAGGPDEQFF,TGTGCCACACGACTAGCGGGGGGGCCCGATGAGCAGTTCTTC
TRBJ2-7,-,-,TRBV5-4,CASSFGRTRVYEQYF,TGTGCCAGCAGCTTTGGCCGTACACGGGTCTACGAGCAGTACTTC
TRBJ2-1,-,TRBD2,TRBV4-2,CASSQEAGGPHEQFF,TGTGCCAGCAGCCAAGAGGCGGGAGGGCCACATGAGCAGTTCTTC
TRBJ1-2,few,-,TRBV13,CASSLGQLSSWYGYTF,TGTGCCAGCAGCCTCGGACAGCTCAGTTCTTGGTATGGCTACACCTTC
TRBJ2-7,-,-,TRBV12-3/TRBV12-4,CASSSPSTGDPYEQYF,TGTGCCAGCAGCTCGCCTTCGACAGGAGATCCCTACGAGCAGTACTTC
TRBJ2-7,-,-,TRBV20-1,CSARDLRGVSYEQYF,TGCAGTGCTAGAGATCTCAGGGGAGTTTCCTACGAGCAGTACTTC
TRBJ1-1,few,TRBD1,TRBV19,CASSPGTGSEAFF,TGTGCCAGTAGTCCCGGGACAGGGTCTGAAGCTTTCTTT
TRBJ2-7,-,-,TRBV9,CASSVGGESYEQYF,TGTGCCAGCAGCGTAGGGGGGGAATCCTACGAGCAGTACTTC
TRBJ1-6,-,-,TRBV12-3/TRBV12-4,CASSFGGHDSPLHF,TGTGCCAGCAGTTTTGGGGGTCACGATTCACCCCTCCACTTT
TRBJ1-1,few,-,TRBV7-6,CASSLSGRTEAFF,TGTGCCAGCAGCTTATCCGGACGCACTGAAGCTTTCTTT
TRBJ2-7,-,TRBD2,TRBV28,CASSVGDPGLPYEQYF,TGTGCCAGCAGTGTTGGAGACCCGGGACTACCCTACGAGCAGTACTTC
TRBJ2-6,-,TRBD1,TRBV7-9,CASSLPPDRGPLGGANVLTF,TGTGCCAGCAGCTTGCCTCCGGACAGGGGGCCCTTAGGAGGGGCCAACGTCCTGACTTTC
TRBJ2-3,few,-,TRBV18,CASSPPGGRADTQYF,TGTGCCAGCTCACCACCAGGAGGCCGTGCAGATACGCAGTATTTT
TRBJ2-1,-,TRBD1,TRBV7-9,CASRTGERNEQFF,TGTGCCAGCAGGACAGGGGAGAGGAATGAGCAGTTCTTC
TRBJ2-1,many,-,TRBV6-5,CASSYNNEQFF,TGTGCCAGCAGTTATAATAATGAGCAGTTCTTC
TRBJ1-2,-,-,TRBV7-9,CASSLAKIRGYTF,TGTGCCAGCAGCTTAGCGAAAATCCGTGGCTACACCTTC
TRBJ2-3,-,TRBD1,TRBV5-1,CASSPDRVSTDTQYF,TGCGCCAGCAGTCCGGACAGGGTCTCCACAGATACGCAGTATTTT
TRBJ1-1,few,TRBD1,TRBV7-6,CASSLGTGSWNTEAFF,TGTGCCAGCAGCTTAGGGACAGGGAGTTGGAACACTGAAGCTTTCTTT
TRBJ2-2,few,-,TRBV29-1,CSVLRTNTGELFF,TGCAGCGTTCTACGGACGAACACCGGGGAGCTGTTTTTT
TRBJ1-2,-,TRBD1,TRBV9,CASSAGTGIRFYGYTF,TGTGCCAGCAGCGCCGGGACAGGGATTCGCTTCTATGGCTACACCTTC
TRBJ1-4,-,-,TRBV19,CASSIGEKLFF,TGTGCCAGTAGTATAGGTGAAAAACTGTTTTTT
TRBJ2-7,few,TRBD1,TRBV27,CASSLRRQGDEQYF,TGTGCCAGCAGTTTGAGGCGACAGGGTGACGAGCAGTACTTC
TRBJ2-3,few,TRBD2,TRBV5-1,CASSSGLAGGPDTQYF,TGCGCCAGCAGCTCGGGACTAGCGGGGGGGCCAGATACGCAGTATTTT
TRBJ1-1,-,TRBD1,TRBV2,CAKQGGVLNTEAFF,TGTGCCAAGCAAGGGGGCGTGTTGAACACTGAAGCTTTCTTT
TRBJ2-7,few,TRBD2,TRBV5-6,CASSLVVAGTYEQYF,TGTGCCAGCAGCTTGGTGGTAGCGGGGACCTACGAGCAGTACTTC
TRBJ2-1,few,-,TRBV3-1,CASSQENEGTYNEQFF,TGTGCCAGCAGCCAAGAAAACGAGGGTACCTACAATGAGCAGTTCTTC
TRBJ2-5,-,-,TRBV7-9,CASSLVDLLQETQYF,TGTGCCAGCAGCTTAGTGGACCTCCTCCAAGAGACCCAGTACTTC
TRBJ2-5,many,-,TRBV6-2/TRBV6-3,CASSWAEQETQYF,TGTGCCAGCAGTTGGGCGGAACAAGAGACCCAGTACTTC
TRBJ2-1,-,TRBD1,TRBV4-1,CASSHSRDRGLQEQFF,TGCGCCAGCAGCCACAGCCGGGACAGGGGGCTACAAGAGCAGTTCTTC
TRBJ2-1,-,TRBD2,TRBV6-1,CASSDGAGGPYNEQFF,TGTGCCAGCAGCGACGGAGCGGGAGGGCCCTACAATGAGCAGTTCTTC
TRBJ2-1,-,TRBD2,TRBV7-9,CASSFVAGYNEQFF,TGTGCCAGCAGCTTTGTAGCGGGGTACAATGAGCAGTTCTTC
TRBJ1-1,-,-,TRBV5-4,CASSPLVGTEAFF,TGTGCCAGCAGCCCCTTAGTTGGGACTGAAGCTTTCTTT
TRBJ2-7,few,-,TRBV9,CASSVEEVTVEQYF,TGTGCCAGCAGCGTAGAAGAGGTAACAGTCGAGCAGTACTTC
TRBJ1-2,few,TRBD1,TRBV6-6,CASSYDRGLNYGYTF,TGTGCCAGCAGCTACGACAGGGGCCTTAACTATGGCTACACCTTC
TRBJ2-3,few,-,TRBV11-2,CASSLVASGDTQYF,TGTGCCAGCAGCTTAGTGGCCAGCGGGGATACGCAGTATTTT
TRBJ2-2,once,TRBD2,TRBV7-9,CASSPSGGPGLAGQTNTGELFF,TGTGCCAGCAGCCCCTCTGGGGGGCCGGGACTAGCGGGGCAAACGAACACCGGGGAGCTGTTTTTT
TRBJ2-3,-,TRBD1,TRBV5-1,CASSRGQGGSTDTQYF,TGCGCCAGCAGCCGGGGACAGGGAGGAAGCACAGATACGCAGTATTTT
TRBJ2-3,-,-,TRBV5-5,CASSYNGAGTDTQYF,TGTGCCAGCAGCTATAATGGGGCTGGCACAGATACGCAGTATTTT
TRBJ2-5,few,TRBD1,TRBV7-3,CASSLLGTAQETQYF,TGTGCCAGCAGCTTACTGGGGACAGCCCAAGAGACCCAGTACTTC